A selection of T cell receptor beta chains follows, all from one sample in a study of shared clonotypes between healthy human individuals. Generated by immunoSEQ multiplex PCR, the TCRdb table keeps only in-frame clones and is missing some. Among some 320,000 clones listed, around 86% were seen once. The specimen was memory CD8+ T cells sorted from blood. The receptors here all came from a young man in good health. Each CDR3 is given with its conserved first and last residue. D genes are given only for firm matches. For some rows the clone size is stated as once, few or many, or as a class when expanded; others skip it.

CDR3 protein: CASSLAYDRDYEQYF
CDR3 DNA: TGTGCCAGCAGCTTAGCGTATGACAGAGACTACGAGCAGTACTTC
clone size: .
V gene: TRBV7-8
J gene: TRBJ2-7
D gene: .

CDR3 protein: CASSQDRLTIGGETQYF
CDR3 DNA: TGCGCCAGCAGCCAAGATCGTCTGACAATTGGTGGAGAGACCCAGTACTTC
clone size: .
V gene: TRBV4-1
J gene: TRBJ2-5
D gene: .

CDR3 protein: CASSSGVYEQYF
CDR3 DNA: TGTGCCAGCAGCTCAGGGGTCTACGAGCAGTACTTC
clone size: few
V gene: TRBV9
J gene: TRBJ2-7
D gene: .

CDR3 protein: CASRIVEQGGEQFF
CDR3 DNA: TGTGCCAGCAGGATCGTCGAGCAGGGTGGGGAGCAGTTCTTC
clone size: .
V gene: TRBV5-6
J gene: TRBJ2-1
D gene: .

CDR3 protein: CAWSSSEGLGPGEQYF
CDR3 DNA: TGTGCCTGGAGTTCCTCAGAGGGACTAGGGCCCGGGGAGCAGTACTTC
clone size: .
V gene: TRBV30
J gene: TRBJ2-7
D gene: TRBD2

CDR3 protein: CASMGSYNQPQHF
CDR3 DNA: TGTGCCAGCATGGGCAGCTACAATCAGCCCCAGCATTTT
clone size: .
V gene: TRBV2
J gene: TRBJ1-5
D gene: .

CDR3 protein: CASSYTSGINTGELFF
CDR3 DNA: TGTGCCAGCAGTTATACTAGCGGGATTAACACCGGGGAGCTGTTTTTT
clone size: .
V gene: TRBV7-9
J gene: TRBJ2-2
D gene: TRBD2

CDR3 protein: CASSLAGGPPNTGELFF
CDR3 DNA: TGTGCCAGCAGCTTAGCGGGAGGGCCCCCAAACACCGGGGAGCTGTTTTTT
clone size: .
V gene: TRBV7-9
J gene: TRBJ2-2
D gene: TRBD2

CDR3 protein: CASSPPGQQETQYF
CDR3 DNA: TGTGCCAGCTCACCACCGGGACAGCAAGAGACCCAGTACTTC
clone size: .
V gene: TRBV18
J gene: TRBJ2-5
D gene: TRBD1

CDR3 protein: CASSPLDRGQETQYF
CDR3 DNA: TGCGCCAGCAGCCCTCTGGACAGGGGCCAAGAGACCCAGTACTTC
clone size: .
V gene: TRBV4-1
J gene: TRBJ2-5
D gene: TRBD1

CDR3 protein: CASSFLTSGVSTDTQYF
CDR3 DNA: TGTGCCAGCAGTTTTTTAACTAGCGGGGTAAGCACAGATACGCAGTATTTT
clone size: once
V gene: TRBV27
J gene: TRBJ2-3
D gene: TRBD2

CDR3 protein: CASSKLTGVTKNIQYF
CDR3 DNA: TGTGCCAGCAGTAAATTGACAGGGGTGACCAAAAACATTCAGTACTTC
clone size: .
V gene: TRBV27
J gene: TRBJ2-4
D gene: TRBD1

CDR3 protein: CASSLSTIMNTEAFF
CDR3 DNA: TGTGCCAGCAGTTTATCGACAATCATGAACACTGAAGCTTTCTTT
clone size: .
V gene: TRBV27
J gene: TRBJ1-1
D gene: .

CDR3 protein: CASSQPPHSYSYNEQFF
CDR3 DNA: TGCGCCAGCAGCCAGCCCCCCCATAGCTACTCCTACAATGAGCAGTTCTTC
clone size: .
V gene: TRBV4-3
J gene: TRBJ2-1
D gene: .

CDR3 protein: CASSFPPGMNNEQFF
CDR3 DNA: TGTGCCAGCAGTTTCCCCCCGGGGATGAACAATGAGCAGTTCTTC
clone size: .
V gene: TRBV28
J gene: TRBJ2-1
D gene: .